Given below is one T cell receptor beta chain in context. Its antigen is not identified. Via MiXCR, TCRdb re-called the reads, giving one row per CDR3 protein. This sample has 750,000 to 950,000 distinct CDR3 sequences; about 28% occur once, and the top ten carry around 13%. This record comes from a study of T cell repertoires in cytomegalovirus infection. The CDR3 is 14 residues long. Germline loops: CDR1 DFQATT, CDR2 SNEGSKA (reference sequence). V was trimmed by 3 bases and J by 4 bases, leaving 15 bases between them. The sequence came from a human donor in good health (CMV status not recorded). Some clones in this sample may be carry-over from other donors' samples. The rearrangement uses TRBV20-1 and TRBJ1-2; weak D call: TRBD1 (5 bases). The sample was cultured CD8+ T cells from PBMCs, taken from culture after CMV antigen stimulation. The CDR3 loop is CSASGQGFFYGYTF. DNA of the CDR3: TGCAGTGCTAGCGGGCAGGGTTTCTTCTATGGCTACACCTTC.